The subject of this entry is one TCR beta chain. Its target is not known. Read data end 3 residues before the CDR3 end; the end is taken from the germline J gene. Data came from immunoSEQ multiplex PCR; TCRdb stores just in-frame clones and leaves some out. The specimen gives roughly 48,000 clones without singletons; the ten biggest hold 3% to 4%. The sample belongs to a study of T cell clonality in common variable immunodeficiency. Donors gave roughly 5 to 8.5 ml heparinized peripheral whole blood. Study observations and caveats: Reportedly, TCR beta sequences from common variable immunodeficiency showed fewer deletions and N-nucleotide insertions.

Looked up from germline, CDR1 is SNHLY and CDR2 is FYNNEI. V lost 7 bases, J lost 1 base, and 8 bases lay in between. The CDR3 extends over 13 amino acids. The sequencing sample was made of peripheral blood mononuclear cells. This receptor was taken from a person aged 18 to 75 in good health. This chain links TRBV2 with TRBJ1-5, with TRBD1 as a possible D gene (5 bases). The CDR3 spells CASTRGSNQPQHF. CDR3 DNA, as far as it was read: TGTGCCAGCACACGGGGGAGCAATCAGCCC.